The present entry profiles one T cell receptor (beta chain) with its context. This record comes from a study of blood T cell repertoires in COVID-19. Across the study: The study drew acute and convalescent COVID-19 samples from the United States, Italy and Spain. T cells, B-cell-depleted T cells, or PBMCs provided the cDNA or gDNA that served as material.

Original data processing: By means of reference gene primer amplification, nucleated cell counts were estimated. Produced via immunoSEQ multiplex PCR; TCRdb's table is partial and in-frame only. V and J calls and clone size are given by that table; D and trimming were obtained from the DNA. The table includes fewer than 250,000 clones, roughly 90% detected once. This clonotype originated in a man aged 65 to 79 with acute or convalescent COVID-19. The specimen sequenced was peripheral blood.

CDR3 nucleotides: TGTGCCAGCAGCTTAGACAGTTTTCCCCAAGAGACCCAGTACTTC. Protein: CASSLDSFPQETQYF. V and J are TRBV7-2 and TRBJ2-5; D not resolved. The CDR3 sequence is 15 residues long. The V and J ends lost 1 base and 1 base respectively, with 10 bases between them. Germline CDR1 is SGHTA and CDR2 is FQGNSA. Using reference TRBV7-2 and TRBJ2-5 for the parts outside the CDR3, the full variable domain is GAGVSQSPSNKVTEKGKDVELRCDPISGHTALYWYRQSLGQGLEFLIYFQGNSAPDKSGLPSDRFSAERTGGSVSTLTIQRTQQEDSAVYLCASSLDSFPQETQYFGPGTRLLVL.